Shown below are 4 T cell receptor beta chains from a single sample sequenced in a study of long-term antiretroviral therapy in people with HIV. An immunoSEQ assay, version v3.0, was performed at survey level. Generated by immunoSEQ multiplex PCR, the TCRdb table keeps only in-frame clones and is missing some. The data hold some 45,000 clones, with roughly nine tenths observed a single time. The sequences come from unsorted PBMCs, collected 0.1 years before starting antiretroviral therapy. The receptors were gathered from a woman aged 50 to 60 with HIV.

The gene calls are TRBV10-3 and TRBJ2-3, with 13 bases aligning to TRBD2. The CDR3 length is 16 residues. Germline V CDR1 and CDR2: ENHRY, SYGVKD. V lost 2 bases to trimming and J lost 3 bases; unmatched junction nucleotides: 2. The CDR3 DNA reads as TGTGCCATCAGTGAGGGACTAGCGGGGGCGACAGATACGCAGTATTTT. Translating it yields CAISEGLAGATDTQYF.

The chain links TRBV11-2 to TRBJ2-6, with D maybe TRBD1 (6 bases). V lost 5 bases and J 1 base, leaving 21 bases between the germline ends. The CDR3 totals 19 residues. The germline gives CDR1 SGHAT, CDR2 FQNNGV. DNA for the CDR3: TGTGCCAGCAGCCTCAGGGGCAGGGATGCCCGATCTGGGGCCAACGTCCTGACTTTC. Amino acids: CASSLRGRDARSGANVLTF. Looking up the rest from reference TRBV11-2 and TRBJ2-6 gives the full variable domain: EAGVAQSPRYKIIEKRQSVAFWCNPISGHATLYWYQQILGQGPKLLIQFQNNGVVDDSQLPKDRFSAERLKGVDSTLKIQPAKLEDSAVYLCASSLRGRDARSGANVLTFGAGSRLTVL.

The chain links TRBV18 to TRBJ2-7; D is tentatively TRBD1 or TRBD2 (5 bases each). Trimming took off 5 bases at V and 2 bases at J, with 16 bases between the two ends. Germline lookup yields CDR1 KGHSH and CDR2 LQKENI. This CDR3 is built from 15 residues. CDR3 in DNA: TGTGCCAGCTCAAGTGAAGCCGGGACGACCTACGAGCAGTACTTC. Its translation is CASSSEAGTTYEQYF.

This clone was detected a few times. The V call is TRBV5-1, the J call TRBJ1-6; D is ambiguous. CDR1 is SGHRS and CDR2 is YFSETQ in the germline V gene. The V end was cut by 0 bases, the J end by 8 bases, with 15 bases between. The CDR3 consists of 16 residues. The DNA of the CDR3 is TGCGCCAGCAGCTTGGGAGTTCGCGGAAATGATTCACCCCTCCACTTT. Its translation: CASSLGVRGNDSPLHF.